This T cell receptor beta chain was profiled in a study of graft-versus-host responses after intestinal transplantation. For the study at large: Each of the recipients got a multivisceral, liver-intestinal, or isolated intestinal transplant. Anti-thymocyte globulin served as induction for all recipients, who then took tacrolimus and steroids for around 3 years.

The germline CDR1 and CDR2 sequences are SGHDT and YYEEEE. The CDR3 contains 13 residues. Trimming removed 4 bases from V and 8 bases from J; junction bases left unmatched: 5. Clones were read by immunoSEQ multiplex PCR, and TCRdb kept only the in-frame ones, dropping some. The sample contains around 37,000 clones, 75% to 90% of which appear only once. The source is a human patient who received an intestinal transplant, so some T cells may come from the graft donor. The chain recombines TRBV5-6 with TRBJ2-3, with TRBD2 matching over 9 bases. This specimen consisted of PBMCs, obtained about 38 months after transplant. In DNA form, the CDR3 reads TGTGCCAGCAGCCCCGGGACTAGCCCTACGCAGTATTTT. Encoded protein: CASSPGTSPTQYF. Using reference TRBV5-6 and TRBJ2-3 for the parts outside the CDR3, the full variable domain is DAGVTQSPTHLIKTRGQQVTLRCSPKSGHDTVSWYQQALGQGPQFIFQYYEEEERQRGNFPDRFSGHQFPNYSSELNVNALLLGDSALYLCASSPGTSPTQYFGPGTRLTVL.